This TCR beta chain was recorded in a study of OX40 agonist ivuxolimab in advanced cancers. For the study at large: Dose-escalation patients had hepatocellular carcinoma, melanoma, renal cell or head and neck cancer.

General study results and limits: Relative to CD4+ cells, CD8+ T cells on average had more expanded clones.

Sequencing used immunoSEQ multiplex PCR; TCRdb keeps in-frame clones, though not all of them. The table shows some 43,000 clones, with approximately 86% occurring only once. The length of the CDR3 is 17 residues. Trimming cost V 0 bases and J 6 bases; bases outside gene matches: 7. The V gene's germline CDR1 is SGHDN and CDR2 FVKESK. Worth noting for this clone: The antigen is not known.

J is TRBJ1-4 and V is TRBV14; 10 nucleotides agree with TRBD1. The material sequenced was CD4+ or CD8+ T cells sorted from blood, taken in a trial of the OX40 agonist ivuxolimab. The sequence was obtained from an adult with an advanced solid tumor such as melanoma, head and neck, liver or kidney cancer. As DNA, the CDR3 is TGTGCCAGCAGCCAAGAGGGACAGGGGTTGGGGCATGAAAAACTGTTTTTT. Encoded protein: CASSQEGQGLGHEKLFF.